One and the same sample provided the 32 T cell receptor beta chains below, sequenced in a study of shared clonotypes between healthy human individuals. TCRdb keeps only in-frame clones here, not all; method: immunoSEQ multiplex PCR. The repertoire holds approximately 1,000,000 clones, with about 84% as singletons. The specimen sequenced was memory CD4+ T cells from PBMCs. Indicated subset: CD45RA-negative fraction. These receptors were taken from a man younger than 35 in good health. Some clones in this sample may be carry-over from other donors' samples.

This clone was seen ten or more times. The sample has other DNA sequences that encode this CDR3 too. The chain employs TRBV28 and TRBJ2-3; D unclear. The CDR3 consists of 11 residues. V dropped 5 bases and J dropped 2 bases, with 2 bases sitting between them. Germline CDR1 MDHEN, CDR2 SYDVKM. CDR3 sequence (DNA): TGTGCCAGCAGTGACACAGATACGCAGTATTTT. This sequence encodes CASSDTDTQYF.

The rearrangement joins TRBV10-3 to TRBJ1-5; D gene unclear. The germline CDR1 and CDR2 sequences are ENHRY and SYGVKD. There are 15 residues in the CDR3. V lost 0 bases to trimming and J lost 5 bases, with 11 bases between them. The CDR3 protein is CAISESSVGHQPQHF. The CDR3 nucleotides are TGTGCCATCAGTGAGTCTTCCGTTGGTCATCAGCCCCAGCATTTT.

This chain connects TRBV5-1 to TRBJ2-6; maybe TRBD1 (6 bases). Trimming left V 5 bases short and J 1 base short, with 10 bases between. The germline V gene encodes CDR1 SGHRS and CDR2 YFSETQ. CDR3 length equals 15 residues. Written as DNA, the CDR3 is TGCGCCAGCAGTCCCGACAGGTCTGGGGCCAACGTCCTGACTTTC. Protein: CASSPDRSGANVLTF.

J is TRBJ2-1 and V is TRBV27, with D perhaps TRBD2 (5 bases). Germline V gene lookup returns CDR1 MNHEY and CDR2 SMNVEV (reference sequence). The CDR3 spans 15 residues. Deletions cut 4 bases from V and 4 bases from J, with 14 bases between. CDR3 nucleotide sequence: TGTGCCAGCAGTTCCCTACGCGGGCCATACAATGAGCAGTTCTTC. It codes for CASSSLRGPYNEQFF.

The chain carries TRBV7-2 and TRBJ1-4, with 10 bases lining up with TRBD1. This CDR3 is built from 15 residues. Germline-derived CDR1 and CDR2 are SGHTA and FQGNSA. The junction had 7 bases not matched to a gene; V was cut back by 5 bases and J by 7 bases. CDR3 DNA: TGTGCCAGCAGCGTCCGACAGGGGGCAGTTGAAAAACTGTTTTTT. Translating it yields CASSVRQGAVEKLFF.

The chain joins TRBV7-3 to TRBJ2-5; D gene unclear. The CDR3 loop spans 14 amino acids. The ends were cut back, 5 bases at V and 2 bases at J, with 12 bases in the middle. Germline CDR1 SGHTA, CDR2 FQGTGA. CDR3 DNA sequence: TGTGCCAGCAGCCGTGGGGTGGGTCAAGAGACCCAGTACTTC. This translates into CASSRGVGQETQYF.

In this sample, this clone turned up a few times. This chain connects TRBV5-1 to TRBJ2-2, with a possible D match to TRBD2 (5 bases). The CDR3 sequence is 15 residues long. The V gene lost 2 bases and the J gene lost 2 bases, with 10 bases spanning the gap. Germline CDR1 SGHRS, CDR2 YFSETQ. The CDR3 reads CASSFNSGNTGELFF. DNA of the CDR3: TGCGCCAGCAGCTTTAACAGCGGAAACACCGGGGAGCTGTTTTTT. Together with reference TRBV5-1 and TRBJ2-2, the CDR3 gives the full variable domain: KAGVTQTPRYLIKTRGQQVTLSCSPISGHRSVSWYQQTPGQGLQFLFEYFSETQRNKGNFPGRFSGRQFSNSRSEMNVSTLELGDSALYLCASSFNSGNTGELFFGEGSRLTVL.

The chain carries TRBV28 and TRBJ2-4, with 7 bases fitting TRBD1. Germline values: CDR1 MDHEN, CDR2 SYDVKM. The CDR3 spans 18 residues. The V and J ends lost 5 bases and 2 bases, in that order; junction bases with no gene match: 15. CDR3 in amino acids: CASSPWPGDRETKNIQYF. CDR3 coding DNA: TGTGCCAGCAGTCCCTGGCCCGGAGACAGGGAGACCAAAAACATTCAGTACTTC.

CDR3 residues: CASSTSNRMNTEAFF. DNA for the CDR3: TGTGCCAGCAGCACTAGTAACAGGATGAACACTGAAGCTTTCTTT. The chain carries TRBV7-2 and TRBJ1-1; D perhaps matches TRBD1 (5 bases). The V gene lost 5 bases and the J gene lost 0 bases, with 13 bases spanning the gap. Germline assignment: CDR1 SGHTA and CDR2 FQGNSA. The CDR3 loop spans 15 amino acids.

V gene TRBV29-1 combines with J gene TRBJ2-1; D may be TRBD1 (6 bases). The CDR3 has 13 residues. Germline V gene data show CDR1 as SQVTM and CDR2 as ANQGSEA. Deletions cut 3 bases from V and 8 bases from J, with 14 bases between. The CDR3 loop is CSVDAQGWDEQFF. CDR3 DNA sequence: TGCAGCGTTGACGCACAGGGCTGGGATGAGCAGTTCTTC.

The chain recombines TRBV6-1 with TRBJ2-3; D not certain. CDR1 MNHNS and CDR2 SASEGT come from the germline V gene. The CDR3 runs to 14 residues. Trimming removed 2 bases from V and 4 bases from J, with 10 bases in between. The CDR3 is CASSERTRPDTQYF. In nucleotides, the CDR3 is TGTGCCAGCAGTGAAAGGACCCGGCCAGATACGCAGTATTTT.

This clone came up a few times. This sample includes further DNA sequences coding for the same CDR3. The CDR3, as DNA: TGTGCCAGCAGCGACAGAAACACTGAAGCTTTCTTT. Translation: CASSDRNTEAFF. The chain has TRBV27 and TRBJ1-1, with a weak D call TRBD1 (5 bases). Trimming took off 6 bases at V and 2 bases at J, with 7 bases between the two ends. The germline gives CDR1 MNHEY, CDR2 SMNVEV (reference sequence). The CDR3 spans 12 residues.

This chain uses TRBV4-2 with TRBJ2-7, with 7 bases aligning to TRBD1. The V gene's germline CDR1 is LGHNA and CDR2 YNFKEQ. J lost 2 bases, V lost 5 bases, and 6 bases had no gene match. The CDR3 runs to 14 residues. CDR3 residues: CASSSGTEPYEQYF. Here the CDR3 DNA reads TGTGCCAGCAGCTCTGGGACAGAACCCTACGAGCAGTACTTC.

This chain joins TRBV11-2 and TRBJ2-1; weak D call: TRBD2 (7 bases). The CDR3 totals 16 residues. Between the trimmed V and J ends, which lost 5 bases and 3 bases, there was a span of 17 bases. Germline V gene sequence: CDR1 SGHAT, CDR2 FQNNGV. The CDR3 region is CASSGGASGIYNEQFF. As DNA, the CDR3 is TGTGCCAGCAGCGGGGGGGCTAGCGGAATCTACAATGAGCAGTTCTTC.

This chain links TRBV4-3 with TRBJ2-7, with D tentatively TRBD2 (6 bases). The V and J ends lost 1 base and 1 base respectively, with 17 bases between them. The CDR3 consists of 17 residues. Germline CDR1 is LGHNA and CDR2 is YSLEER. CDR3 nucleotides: TGCGCCAGCAGCCAAGGGGTCTCAGCGGGTATTTCCTACGAGCAGTACTTC. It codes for CASSQGVSAGISYEQYF.

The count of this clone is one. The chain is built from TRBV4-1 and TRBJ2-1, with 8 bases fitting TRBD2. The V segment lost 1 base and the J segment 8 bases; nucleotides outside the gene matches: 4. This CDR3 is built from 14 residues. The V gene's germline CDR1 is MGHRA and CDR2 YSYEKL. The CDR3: CASSQATSGDEQFF. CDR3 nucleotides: TGCGCCAGCAGCCAAGCCACTAGCGGCGATGAGCAGTTCTTC.

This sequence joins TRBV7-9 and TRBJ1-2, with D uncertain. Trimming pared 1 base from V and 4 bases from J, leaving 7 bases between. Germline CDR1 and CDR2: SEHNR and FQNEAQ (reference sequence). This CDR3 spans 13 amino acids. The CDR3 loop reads CASSLVQSYGYTF. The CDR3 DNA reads TGTGCCAGCAGCTTAGTTCAGAGCTATGGCTACACCTTC.

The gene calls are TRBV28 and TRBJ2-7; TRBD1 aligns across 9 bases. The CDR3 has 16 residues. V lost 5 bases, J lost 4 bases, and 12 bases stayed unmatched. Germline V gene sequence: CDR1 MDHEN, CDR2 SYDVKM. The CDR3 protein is CASSETPGQGTYEQYF. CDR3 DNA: TGTGCCAGCAGTGAGACACCGGGACAGGGTACGTACGAGCAGTACTTC.

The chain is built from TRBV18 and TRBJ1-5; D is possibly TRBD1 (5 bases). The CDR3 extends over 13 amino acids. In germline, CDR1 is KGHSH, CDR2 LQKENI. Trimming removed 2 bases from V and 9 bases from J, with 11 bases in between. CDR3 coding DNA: TGTGCCAGCTCACCAGGGGCCTCATCGCCCCAGCATTTT. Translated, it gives CASSPGASSPQHF.

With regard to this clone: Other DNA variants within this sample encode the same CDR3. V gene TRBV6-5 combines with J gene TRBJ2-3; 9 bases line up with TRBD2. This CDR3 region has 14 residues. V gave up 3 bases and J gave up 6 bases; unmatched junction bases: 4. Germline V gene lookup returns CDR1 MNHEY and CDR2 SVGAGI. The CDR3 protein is CASSYSGRTDTQYF. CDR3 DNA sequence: TGTGCCAGCAGTTATAGCGGGAGAACGGATACGCAGTATTTT.

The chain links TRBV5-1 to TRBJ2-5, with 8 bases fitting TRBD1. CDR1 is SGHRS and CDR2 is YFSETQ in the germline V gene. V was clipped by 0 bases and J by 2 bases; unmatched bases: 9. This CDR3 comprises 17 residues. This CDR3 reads CASSLEGRGRGQETQYF. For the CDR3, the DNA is TGCGCCAGCAGCTTGGAGGGCAGGGGGCGCGGACAAGAGACCCAGTACTTC.

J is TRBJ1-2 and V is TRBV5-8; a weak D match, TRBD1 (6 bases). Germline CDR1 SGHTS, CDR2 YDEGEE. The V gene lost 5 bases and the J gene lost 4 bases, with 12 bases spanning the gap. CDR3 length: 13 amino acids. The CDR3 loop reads CASSYDRFYGYTF. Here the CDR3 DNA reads TGTGCCAGCAGTTATGACAGGTTCTATGGCTACACCTTC.

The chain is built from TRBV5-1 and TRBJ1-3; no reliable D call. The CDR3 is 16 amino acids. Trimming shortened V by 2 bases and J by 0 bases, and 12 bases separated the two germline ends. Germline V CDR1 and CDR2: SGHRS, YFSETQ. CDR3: CASSFEGARSGNTIYF. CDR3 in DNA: TGCGCCAGCAGCTTTGAGGGTGCCCGCTCTGGAAACACCATATATTTT.

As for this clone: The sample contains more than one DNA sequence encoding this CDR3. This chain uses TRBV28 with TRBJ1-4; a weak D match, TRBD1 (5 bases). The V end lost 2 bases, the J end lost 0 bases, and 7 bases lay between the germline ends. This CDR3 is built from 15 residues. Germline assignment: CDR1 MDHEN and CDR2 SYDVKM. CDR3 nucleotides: TGTGCCAGCAGTTTAGGGGGAGCAACTAATGAAAAACTGTTTTTT. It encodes CASSLGGATNEKLFF.

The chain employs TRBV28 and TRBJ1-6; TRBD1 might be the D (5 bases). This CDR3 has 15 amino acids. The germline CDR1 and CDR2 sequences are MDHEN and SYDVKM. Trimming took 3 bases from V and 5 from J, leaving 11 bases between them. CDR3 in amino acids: CASSLIQADNSPLHF. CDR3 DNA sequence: TGTGCCAGCAGTTTGATACAGGCCGATAATTCACCCCTCCACTTT.

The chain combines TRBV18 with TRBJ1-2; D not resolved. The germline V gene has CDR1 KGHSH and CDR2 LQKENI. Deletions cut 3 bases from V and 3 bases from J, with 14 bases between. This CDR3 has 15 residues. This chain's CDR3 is CASSPSSDQDYGYTF. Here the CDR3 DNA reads TGTGCCAGCTCACCGAGTAGTGACCAGGACTATGGCTACACCTTC.

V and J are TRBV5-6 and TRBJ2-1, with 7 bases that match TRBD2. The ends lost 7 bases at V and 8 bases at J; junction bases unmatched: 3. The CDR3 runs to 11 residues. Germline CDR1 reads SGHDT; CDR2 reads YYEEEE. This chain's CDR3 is CASFGGDEQFF. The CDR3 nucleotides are TGTGCCAGCTTTGGGGGGGATGAGCAGTTCTTC. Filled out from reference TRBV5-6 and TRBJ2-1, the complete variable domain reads DAGVTQSPTHLIKTRGQQVTLRCSPKSGHDTVSWYQQALGQGPQFIFQYYEEEERQRGNFPDRFSGHQFPNYSSELNVNALLLGDSALYLCASFGGDEQFFGPGTRLTVL.

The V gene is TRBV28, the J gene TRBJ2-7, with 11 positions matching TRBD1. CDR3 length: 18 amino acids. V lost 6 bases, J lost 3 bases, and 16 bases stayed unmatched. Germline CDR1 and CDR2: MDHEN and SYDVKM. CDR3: CASRGRSPGTGGLYEQYF. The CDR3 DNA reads TGTGCCAGCAGGGGAAGGAGCCCCGGGACAGGGGGGCTCTACGAGCAGTACTTC.

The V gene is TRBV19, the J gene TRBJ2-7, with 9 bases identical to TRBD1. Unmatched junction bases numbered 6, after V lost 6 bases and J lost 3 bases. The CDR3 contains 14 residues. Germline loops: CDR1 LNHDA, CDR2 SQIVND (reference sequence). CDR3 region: CASSQMGQGYEQYF. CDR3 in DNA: TGTGCCAGTAGCCAGATGGGACAGGGCTACGAGCAGTACTTC.

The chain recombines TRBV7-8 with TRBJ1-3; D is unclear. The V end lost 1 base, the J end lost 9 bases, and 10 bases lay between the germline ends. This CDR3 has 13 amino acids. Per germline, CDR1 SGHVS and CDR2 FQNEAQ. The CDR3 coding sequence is TGTGCCAGCAGCTTAGATCCCCCGGGCACCATATATTTT. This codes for CASSLDPPGTIYF.

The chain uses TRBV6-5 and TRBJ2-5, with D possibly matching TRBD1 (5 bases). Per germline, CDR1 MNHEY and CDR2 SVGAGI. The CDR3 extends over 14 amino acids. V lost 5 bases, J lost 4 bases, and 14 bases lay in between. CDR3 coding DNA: TGTGCCAGCAGTCGACAGTCAAGGGGAGAGACCCAGTACTTC. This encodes CASSRQSRGETQYF.

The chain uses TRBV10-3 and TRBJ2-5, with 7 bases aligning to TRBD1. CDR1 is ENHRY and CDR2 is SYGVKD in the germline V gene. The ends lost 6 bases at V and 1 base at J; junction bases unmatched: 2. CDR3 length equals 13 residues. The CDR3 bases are TGTGCCATCAGACAGGGGCCCCAAGAGACCCAGTACTTC. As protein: CAIRQGPQETQYF.